This T cell receptor beta chain emerged from a study of blood T cells in healthy people across ages. This CDR3 region has 15 residues. The V gene lost 0 bases and the J gene lost 6 bases, with 14 bases spanning the gap. Per germline, CDR1 MNHNY and CDR2 SVGAGI (reference sequence). Donors gave around 10 milliliters of peripheral blood apiece. A minimum of 5.5 micrograms of total RNA was extracted per sample. It was with a sample-barcoded 5' primer and a J-beta primer mix that a second PCR of about 6 to 11 cycles was run. Each CDR3 protein is one row after TCRdb ran MiXCR on the 5' RACE reads. The sample records under 1 million distinct CDR3 sequences, more than 40% being singletons. Comment on this clonotype: Its antigen remains unidentified.

Study-wide findings and caveats: Strong correlation linked observed beta diversity and percent naive T cells. Roughly linearly, TCR beta diversity per million T cells fell as age increased.

The sequence was obtained from a man aged 60 to 69 in good health. The sequenced material came from blood. This chain links TRBV6-6 with TRBJ1-1; D gene uncertain. CDR3 in DNA: TGTGCCAGCAGTTACTCGAGGGAGCTCAGCGCTGAAGCTTTCTTT. Amino acid sequence: CASSYSRELSAEAFF.